This T cell receptor beta chain was observed in a study of T-cell memory formation after mild COVID-19. TCRdb reprocessed the 5' RACE reads with MiXCR, giving one entry per CDR3 protein. This table holds tens of thousands of distinct CDR3 sequences, roughly 16% found once. Regarding the study as a whole: There were some responding clones in pre-infection memory, which suggested that cross-reactive memory had joined. Among contracting clones, CD4+ were mainly CM/EM and CD8+ enriched in EMRA.

CDR3 length: 14 amino acids. Trimming shortened V by 4 bases and J by 3 bases, and 12 bases separated the two germline ends. Germline CDR1 reads SQVTM; CDR2 reads ANQGSEA. On this clonotype: Its antigen remains unknown.

This chain joins TRBV29-1 and TRBJ2-2; a weak D match, TRBD2 (5 bases). The source is a man in his late teens or twenties who had mild COVID-19 (a few samples of this study predate the infection). Cell type and time point are not known. The sequenced sample was PBMCs or a T cell subset sorted from them (not recorded which). The chain's CDR3 is CSVVPAGDTGELFF. DNA for the CDR3: TGCAGCGTTGTGCCGGCGGGTGACACCGGGGAGCTGTTTTTT.